These T cell receptor beta chains were read from a single sample in a study of blood T cell repertoires in COVID-19. Sequenced by immunoSEQ multiplex PCR; TCRdb stores in-frame clones only, minus some. The profile shows 150,000 or so clones, approximately 80% of them singletons. Sequencing used peripheral blood. The receptors shown here come from a woman between 55 and 75 years old with acute or convalescent COVID-19. The CDR3 runs from the conserved cysteine through the conserved F or W. The order of the fields is J gene, CDR3 length, clone size, V gene, D gene, CDR3 DNA, CDR3 protein. The D gene is left open where the match is weak. Where a row states a size, it is once, few, many or the class of an expanded clone; other rows omit it.

TRBJ1-2 | 17 | . | TRBV5-6 | TRBD1 | TGTGCCAGCAGCTTGTCTCCGGGACAGAGAGTTAACTATGGCTACACCTTC | CASSLSPGQRVNYGYTF
TRBJ2-2 | 12 | . | TRBV28 | TRBD1 | TGTGCCAGCAGTTCCCAGGGGGTGGAGCTGTTTTTT | CASSSQGVELFF
TRBJ2-2 | 14 | . | TRBV5-6 | TRBD1 | TGTGCCAGCAGCTTGGGGACAGGGACCGGGGAGCTGTTTTTT | CASSLGTGTGELFF
TRBJ2-2 | 14 | . | TRBV7-3 | . | TGTGCCAGCAGCCCCCGGACACCCACCGGGGAGCTGTTTTTT | CASSPRTPTGELFF
TRBJ1-2 | 15 | . | TRBV18 | . | TGTGCCAGCTCACCACCTTCGGGATCCTTAGATGGCTACACCTTC | CASSPPSGSLDGYTF
TRBJ1-5 | 15 | . | TRBV7-5 | . | TGTGCCAGAAGCTTAGCGGCGCAGCGAAACCAGCCCCAGCATTTT | CARSLAAQRNQPQHF
TRBJ1-4 | 14 | once | TRBV5-6 | TRBD1 | TGTGCCAGCAGCTCACAGGGGAAACTTGAAAAACTGTTTTTT | CASSSQGKLEKLFF
TRBJ1-2 | 17 | . | TRBV16 | TRBD1 | TGTGCCAGCAGCCCCGTTTTTACCTCCGGGACAGCGGGCGGCTACACCTTC | CASSPVFTSGTAGGYTF
TRBJ2-3 | 14 | . | TRBV6-6 | . | TGTGCCAGCAGGTACAATACAGGGACGGATACGCAGTATTTT | CASRYNTGTDTQYF
TRBJ1-5 | 17 | . | TRBV19 | . | TGTGCCAGTAGGGGCGGCCAGGGCCCCGATAGCAATCAGCCCCAGCATTTT | CASRGGQGPDSNQPQHF
TRBJ2-3 | 17 | few | TRBV3-1/TRBV3-2 | TRBD2 | TGTGCCAGCAGCCATAATTTACTAGCGGGGGGGGAAGATACGCAGTATTTT | CASSHNLLAGGEDTQYF
TRBJ2-1 | 16 | . | TRBV29-1 | TRBD2 | TGCAGCGTTGAAGGGTACGCGGGGGGCCATTACAATGAGCAGTTCTTC | CSVEGYAGGHYNEQFF
TRBJ1-5 | 17 | . | TRBV4-1 | . | TGCGCCAGCAGCCATTCGGGGTACCGCTATAGCAATCAGCCCCAGCATTTT | CASSHSGYRYSNQPQHF
TRBJ1-2 | 16 | . | TRBV7-6 | . | TGTGCCAGCAGCTTAGCCTCAGGGGCTGGAGGCTATGGCTACACCTTC | CASSLASGAGGYGYTF
TRBJ1-5 | 15 | . | TRBV5-8 | . | TGTGCCAGCAGCTTGGGGGGCCATAGCAATCAGCCCCAGCATTTT | CASSLGGHSNQPQHF
TRBJ2-2 | 17 | . | TRBV11-2 | . | TGTGCCAGCACCCCCCCCCGAGGGACACCCTACACCGGGGAGCTGTTTTTT | CASTPPRGTPYTGELFF
TRBJ1-3 | 15 | . | TRBV5-1 | TRBD1 | TGCGCCAGCAGCTTGGTGCAGGGGGCGAGGAACACCATATATTTT | CASSLVQGARNTIYF